These 14 T cell receptor beta chains were sequenced from one sample in a study of blood T cell repertoires in COVID-19. Assay used: immunoSEQ multiplex PCR; TCRdb lists only in-frame clones, some missing. The sample holds some 250,000 clones, roughly 79% seen once. Sequenced: PBMCs or T cells enriched from blood (not recorded which). Source of these receptors: a man aged 35 to 55 who had recovered from COVID-19.

The sample holds one count of this clone. V and J are TRBV5-5 and TRBJ2-4; 9 bases are shared with TRBD1. Trimming removed 2 bases from V and 0 bases from J; junction bases left unmatched: 9. From germline, CDR1 is SGHKS and CDR2 YYEKEE (reference sequence). This CDR3 region has 18 residues. The CDR3 DNA sequence: TGTGCCAGCAGCTTTCAAGGGACAGGGTCCGCAGCCAAAAACATTCAGTACTTC. This encodes CASSFQGTGSAAKNIQYF.

The rearrangement uses TRBV28 and TRBJ1-4; 7 bases agree with TRBD1. CDR1 MDHEN and CDR2 SYDVKM come from the germline V gene. The CDR3 is 14 amino acids. The ends lost 3 bases at V and 7 bases at J; junction bases unmatched: 5. The CDR3 region is CASSFSKGAEKLFF. CDR3 DNA sequence: TGTGCCAGCAGTTTTTCAAAGGGGGCTGAAAAACTGTTTTTT.

This chain links TRBV7-3 with TRBJ2-1; D perhaps matches TRBD1 (5 bases). This CDR3 has 17 amino acids. Germline V gene data show CDR1 as SGHTA and CDR2 as FQGTGA. V lost 0 bases and J 2 bases, leaving 14 bases between the germline ends. The CDR3 here is CASSLTADRNTYNEQFF. The CDR3 DNA follows: TGTGCCAGCAGCTTAACCGCTGACAGAAACACCTACAATGAGCAGTTCTTC.

The V call is TRBV7-8, the J call TRBJ1-1; possibly TRBD1 for D (5 bases). The CDR3 has 13 residues. Trimming shortened V by 1 base and J by 8 bases, and 11 bases separated the two germline ends. Germline lookup yields CDR1 SGHVS and CDR2 FQNEAQ. CDR3 sequence reads: CASSLDGGTEAFF. CDR3 bases: TGTGCCAGCAGCTTAGACGGGGGGACGGAAGCTTTCTTT. Full variable domain (outside the CDR3, taken from reference TRBV7-8 and TRBJ1-1): GAGVSQSPRYKVAKRGQDVALRCDPISGHVSLFWYQQALGQGPEFLTYFQNEAQLDKSGLPSDRFFAERPEGSVSTLKIQRTQQEDSAVYLCASSLDGGTEAFFGQGTRLTVV.

The chain couples TRBV28 to TRBJ2-7; TRBD2 matches 7 bases. The germline V gene has CDR1 MDHEN and CDR2 SYDVKM. J gave up 6 bases and V 3 bases, and 5 bases lay outside the gene matches. The CDR3 is 13 amino acids. The CDR3 sequence is CASSFPGGTEQYF. Here the CDR3 DNA reads TGTGCCAGCAGTTTCCCCGGGGGGACCGAGCAGTACTTC. The variable domain in full, with the rest retrieved from reference TRBV28 and TRBJ2-7, is DVKVTQSSRYLVKRTGEKVFLECVQDMDHENMFWYRQDPGLGLRLIYFSYDVKMKEKGDIPEGYSVSREKKERFSLILESASTNQTSMYLCASSFPGGTEQYFGPGTRLTVT.

The V call is TRBV6-5, the J call TRBJ1-1, with 8 bases identical to TRBD1. From germline, CDR1 is MNHEY and CDR2 SVGAGI. The junction had 6 bases not matched to a gene; V was cut back by 2 bases and J by 1 base. This CDR3 has 16 amino acids. CDR3 amino acids: CASSYARGLGNTEAFF. As DNA, the CDR3 is TGTGCCAGCAGTTACGCCAGGGGGCTGGGGAACACTGAAGCTTTCTTT.

This chain joins TRBV11-2 and TRBJ2-3, with 15 bases identical to TRBD2. CDR1 is SGHAT and CDR2 is FQNNGV in the germline V gene. The CDR3 runs 18 residues. Unmatched junction bases numbered 7, after V lost 6 bases and J lost 0 bases. The CDR3 region has the DNA TGTGCCAGCAGTCAGGGGGGACTAGCGGGAGGCAGCACAGATACGCAGTATTTT. Amino acid sequence: CASSQGGLAGGSTDTQYF.

The chain recombines TRBV5-4 with TRBJ2-3; 8 bases match TRBD2. V gave up 0 bases and J gave up 3 bases; unmatched junction bases: 6. Germline lookup yields CDR1 SGHNT and CDR2 YYREEE (reference sequence). The CDR3 is 16 residues long. The CDR3 loop reads CASSLGSAGGTDTQYF. CDR3 sequence (DNA): TGTGCCAGCAGCTTGGGATCGGCGGGGGGTACAGATACGCAGTATTTT.

The V and J genes are TRBV6-5 and TRBJ2-3, with 14 bases matching TRBD2. V lost 11 bases to trimming and J lost 7 bases; unmatched junction nucleotides: 5. The germline V gene encodes CDR1 MNHEY and CDR2 SVGAGI. The CDR3 runs to 13 residues. The CDR3 region is CAGGTSGSYTQYF. The CDR3 region has the DNA TGTGCCGGGGGGACTAGCGGGAGTTATACGCAGTATTTT.

This clone has only one observation. This chain joins TRBV5-1 and TRBJ1-4, with TRBD1 identical over 9 bases. V gave up 3 bases and J gave up 7 bases; unmatched junction bases: 7. Germline loops: CDR1 SGHRS, CDR2 YFSETQ. The CDR3 spans 15 residues. CDR3 bases: TGCGCCAGCAGCTCGAACAGGGGGCTTGTTGAAAAACTGTTTTTT. Residues: CASSSNRGLVEKLFF.

The V and J genes are TRBV6-5 and TRBJ2-7, with TRBD2 identical over 12 bases. The V gene's germline CDR1 is MNHEY and CDR2 SVGAGI. The CDR3 runs 15 residues. V shed 5 bases and J 2 bases; nucleotides not matched to a gene: 4. The CDR3 sequence is CASSLGTSGPYEQYF. The CDR3 nucleotides read TGTGCCAGCAGTCTCGGGACTAGCGGGCCCTACGAGCAGTACTTC.

The rearrangement joins TRBV30 to TRBJ2-2; 7 bases are shared with TRBD2. Germline assignment: CDR1 GTSNPN and CDR2 SVGIG (reference sequence). J lost 9 bases, V lost 5 bases, and 12 bases had no gene match. This CDR3 contains 14 residues. The CDR3 is CAWSPWGGSRELFF. CDR3 bases: TGTGCCTGGTCCCCGTGGGGGGGAAGCCGGGAGCTGTTTTTT.

The chain uses TRBV15 and TRBJ2-7; unclear D gene. The germline V gene encodes CDR1 LNHNV and CDR2 YYDKDF (reference sequence). V gave up 2 bases and J gave up 5 bases, with 7 bases separating them. This CDR3 contains 12 residues. The CDR3 sequence is CATSRPRDEQYF. The CDR3 bases are TGTGCCACCAGCAGACCACGGGACGAGCAGTACTTC.

The chain has TRBV18 and TRBJ1-1; TRBD1 is a possible D gene (6 bases). The CDR3 sequence is 14 residues long. Germline CDR1 KGHSH, CDR2 LQKENI. Between the trimmed V and J ends, which lost 2 bases and 0 bases, there was a span of 7 bases. CDR3 residues: CASSPGGMNTEAFF. CDR3 nucleotides: TGTGCCAGCTCACCAGGGGGCATGAACACTGAAGCTTTCTTT.